One and the same sample provided the 5 T cell receptor beta chains below, sequenced in a study of cytomegalovirus exposure and HLA in healthy donors. Primers for the PCR totalled 60 Vbeta and 13 Jbeta. Sequencing used immunoSEQ multiplex PCR; TCRdb keeps in-frame clones, though not all of them. The sample shows approximately 120,000 clones, about three quarters of them seen only once. The sequencing input was PBMCs. The receptor set was obtained from a female donor in good health and CMV-seronegative.

V usage is TRBV18 and J usage is TRBJ2-2; D remains unclear. CDR3 length equals 16 residues. The V end was cut by 4 bases, the J end by 7 bases, with 19 bases between. Germline CDR1 is KGHSH and CDR2 is LQKENI. The CDR3 coding sequence is TGTGCCAGCTCACTTCGAAGGAGTCCCCTCAGCGGGGAGCTGTTTTTT. It codes for CASSLRRSPLSGELFF.

The J gene is TRBJ2-7, the V gene TRBV29-1; D gene unclear. CDR1 SQVTM and CDR2 ANQGSEA come from the germline V gene. The CDR3 is 11 amino acids. The germline V and J ends were trimmed by 4 bases and 5 bases, with 9 bases remaining between them. CDR3 amino acids: CSVAPGDEQYF. CDR3 sequence (DNA): TGCAGCGTTGCGCCAGGTGACGAGCAGTACTTC.

This rearrangement joins TRBV6-1 to TRBJ2-7; 12 bases align to TRBD1. Germline V lookup: CDR1 MNHNS, CDR2 SASEGT. The CDR3 is made up of 14 amino acids. Losses at the gene ends were 2 bases for V and 6 bases for J; bases not matched to a gene: 2. For the CDR3, the DNA is TGTGCCAGCAGTGAATGGGGACAGGGGGCCGAGCAGTACTTC. It is translated as CASSEWGQGAEQYF.

V and J are TRBV21-1 and TRBJ2-3; the table's D call TRBD2 went unverified against the DNA. TRBV21-1 is listed as a pseudogene. This CDR3 has 15 amino acids. CDR3 sequence reads: CASNRAGPSTDTQYF. The CDR3 bases are TGTGCCAGCAACCGAGCGGGACCTAGCACAGATACGCAGTATTTT.

J is TRBJ1-1 and V is TRBV5-6; 9 bases fit TRBD1. The V and J ends lost 3 bases and 1 base, in that order; junction bases with no gene match: 4. The CDR3 loop spans 15 amino acids. Germline lookup yields CDR1 SGHDT and CDR2 YYEEEE. The CDR3 nucleotides are TGTGCCAGCAGCTATGGGACAGGGAGGAACACTGAAGCTTTCTTT. It specifies CASSYGTGRNTEAFF.